This record covers a single T cell receptor (beta chain). The V gene's germline CDR1 is SEHNR and CDR2 FQNEAQ (reference sequence). V lost 5 bases and J lost 5, with 20 bases in between. This CDR3 spans 16 amino acids. The entry originates in a study of blood T cell repertoires in COVID-19. Across the study: Samples came from the United States, Italy and Spain, spanning acute and convalescent COVID-19.

Assay used: immunoSEQ multiplex PCR; TCRdb lists only in-frame clones, some missing. The sample lists about 150,000 clones; roughly 79% were seen once. Sequencing was carried out using peripheral blood. This chain connects TRBV7-9 to TRBJ2-3, with D perhaps TRBD2 (7 bases). The sequence was obtained from a human donor with acute or convalescent COVID-19. The donor label of this sample is uncertain. CDR3 nucleotides: TGTGCCAGCAGCCCCCTAAGAGGGGGGGAGAGAGATACGCAGTATTTT. Amino acids: CASSPLRGGERDTQYF.